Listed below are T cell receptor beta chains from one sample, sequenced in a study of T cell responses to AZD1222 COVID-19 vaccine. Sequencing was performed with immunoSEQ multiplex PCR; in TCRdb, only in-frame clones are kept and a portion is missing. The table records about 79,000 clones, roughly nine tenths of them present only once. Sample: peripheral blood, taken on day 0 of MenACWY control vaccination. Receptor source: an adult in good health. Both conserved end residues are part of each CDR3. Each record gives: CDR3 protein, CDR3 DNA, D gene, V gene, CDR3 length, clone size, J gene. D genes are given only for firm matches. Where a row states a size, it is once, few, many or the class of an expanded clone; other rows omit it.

CDR3: CASSPGHKREAFF
DNA: TGTGCCAGCTCACCGGGCCACAAACGTGAAGCTTTCTTT
D: NA
V: TRBV18
length: 13
size: NA
J: TRBJ1-1

CDR3: CSASADSVVNTEAFF
DNA: TGCAGTGCTAGTGCGGACAGTGTTGTGAACACTGAAGCTTTCTTT
D: NA
V: TRBV20-1
length: 15
size: NA
J: TRBJ1-1

CDR3: CASSQQTSSTGELFF
DNA: TGTGCCAGCAGCCAACAAACTAGCAGCACCGGGGAGCTGTTTTTT
D: NA
V: TRBV7-2
length: 15
size: NA
J: TRBJ2-2

CDR3: CASSLEQGLDGYTF
DNA: TGTGCCAGCAGCTTAGAACAGGGGCTGGATGGCTACACCTTC
D: TRBD1
V: TRBV11-1
length: 14
size: NA
J: TRBJ1-2

CDR3: CASSPQDRNTEAFF
DNA: TGTGCCAGCAGCCCCCAGGACAGGAACACTGAAGCTTTCTTT
D: NA
V: TRBV3-1/TRBV3-2
length: 14
size: few
J: TRBJ1-1

CDR3: CASRETGTGGGGYTF
DNA: TGTGCCAGCAGAGAAACCGGGACAGGGGGCGGAGGCTACACCTTC
D: TRBD1
V: TRBV28
length: 15
size: NA
J: TRBJ1-2

CDR3: CASSPAASGRGGSEQFF
DNA: TGTGCCAGCTCACCCGCCGCTAGCGGGAGAGGAGGTAGTGAGCAGTTCTTC
D: TRBD2
V: TRBV18
length: 17
size: once
J: TRBJ2-1

CDR3: CASSYGGMSNQPQHF
DNA: TGTGCCAGCAGTTACGGGGGAATGAGCAATCAGCCCCAGCATTTT
D: NA
V: TRBV6-2/TRBV6-3
length: 15
size: NA
J: TRBJ1-5

CDR3: CASSLGTGQGQFGYGYTF
DNA: TGTGCCAGCAGCCTCGGGACAGGGCAAGGTCAATTTGGCTATGGCTACACCTTC
D: TRBD1
V: TRBV28
length: 18
size: NA
J: TRBJ1-2

CDR3: CASSYSGGSSYNEQFF
DNA: TGTGCCAGCAGTTACTCGGGAGGTAGCTCCTACAATGAGCAGTTCTTC
D: NA
V: TRBV6-5
length: 16
size: NA
J: TRBJ2-1

CDR3: CASSRGDRGPTDTQYF
DNA: TGCGCCAGCAGCCGTGGGGACAGGGGACCCACAGATACGCAGTATTTT
D: TRBD1
V: TRBV5-1
length: 16
size: NA
J: TRBJ2-3

CDR3: CASSPLGDTQYF
DNA: TGTGCCAGCAGCCCGCTGGGGGATACGCAGTATTTT
D: NA
V: TRBV14
length: 12
size: NA
J: TRBJ2-3

CDR3: CASNKDRGNSPLHF
DNA: TGTGCCAGCAACAAGGACAGGGGAAATTCACCCCTCCACTTT
D: TRBD1
V: TRBV6-5
length: 14
size: NA
J: TRBJ1-6

CDR3: CSVQGTNQPQHF
DNA: TGCAGCGTGCAGGGTACGAACCAGCCCCAGCATTTT
D: NA
V: TRBV29-1
length: 12
size: NA
J: TRBJ1-5

CDR3: CASSLGTVYGYTF
DNA: TGCGCCAGCAGCTTGGGGACAGTCTATGGCTACACCTTC
D: NA
V: TRBV5-1
length: 13
size: NA
J: TRBJ1-2

CDR3: CASSALGRGDTDTQYF
DNA: TGTGCCAGCAGCGCTTTGGGGCGGGGCGACACAGATACGCAGTATTTT
D: NA
V: TRBV9
length: 16
size: NA
J: TRBJ2-3

CDR3: CASSGADKVIYEQYF
DNA: TGTGCCAGCAGTGGGGCGGACAAAGTCATCTACGAGCAGTACTTC
D: NA
V: TRBV2
length: 15
size: once
J: TRBJ2-7

CDR3: CASSLAGLAGGETQYF
DNA: TGTGCCAGCAGCTTAGCCGGACTAGCGGGGGGGGAGACCCAGTACTTC
D: TRBD2
V: TRBV7-2
length: 16
size: NA
J: TRBJ2-5

CDR3: CASSIDGNSGANVLTF
DNA: TGTGCCAGTAGTATAGATGGCAACTCTGGGGCCAACGTCCTGACTTTC
D: NA
V: TRBV19
length: 16
size: NA
J: TRBJ2-6

CDR3: CASSLRGGLGFSGEQFF
DNA: TGTGCCAGCAGCTTACGCGGCGGCCTAGGGTTTAGCGGTGAGCAGTTCTTC
D: NA
V: TRBV7-3
length: 17
size: NA
J: TRBJ2-1

CDR3: CASSKRRTDTQYF
DNA: TGTGCCAGCAGCAAACGAAGGACGGATACGCAGTATTTT
D: NA
V: TRBV21-1
length: 13
size: NA
J: TRBJ2-3

CDR3: CASSLGAPGTGVSETQYF
DNA: TGTGCCAGCAGCTTGGGGGCCCCCGGGACAGGGGTTTCAGAGACCCAGTACTTC
D: TRBD1
V: TRBV5-4
length: 18
size: NA
J: TRBJ2-5

CDR3: CASSLGRANTGELFF
DNA: TGCGCCAGCAGCCTAGGACGAGCGAACACCGGGGAGCTGTTTTTT
D: NA
V: TRBV5-1
length: 15
size: NA
J: TRBJ2-2

CDR3: CASSQDLAGLNEQFF
DNA: TGTGCCAGCAGCCAGGATCTAGCGGGACTTAATGAGCAGTTCTTC
D: TRBD2
V: TRBV3-1/TRBV3-2
length: 15
size: few
J: TRBJ2-1

CDR3: CSVEFQGSKSGANVLTF
DNA: TGCAGCGTTGAGTTTCAGGGATCGAAGTCTGGGGCCAACGTCCTGACTTTC
D: NA
V: TRBV29-1
length: 17
size: NA
J: TRBJ2-6

CDR3: CASSLSGQNTEAFF
DNA: TGTGCCAGCAGCCTTTCGGGGCAGAACACTGAAGCTTTCTTT
D: NA
V: TRBV28
length: 14
size: NA
J: TRBJ1-1

CDR3: CASSQDLSYEQYF
DNA: TGCGCCAGCAGCCAAGATCTCAGTTACGAGCAGTACTTC
D: NA
V: TRBV4-3
length: 13
size: NA
J: TRBJ2-7

CDR3: CASTKGGNSPLHF
DNA: TGTGCCAGCACTAAGGGGGGAAACTCACCCCTCCACTTT
D: NA
V: TRBV27
length: 13
size: NA
J: TRBJ1-6

CDR3: CASSLGDSYGYTF
DNA: TGTGCCAGCAGCTTAGGGGACAGCTATGGCTACACCTTC
D: TRBD1
V: TRBV7-9
length: 13
size: NA
J: TRBJ1-2

CDR3: CASNPQQRIRNTIYF
DNA: TGTGCCAGCAACCCTCAACAGAGGATAAGAAACACCATATATTTT
D: NA
V: TRBV7-9
length: 15
size: NA
J: TRBJ1-3

CDR3: CASSLSTNYGYTF
DNA: TGTGCCAGCAGTTTGTCAACAAACTATGGCTACACCTTC
D: NA
V: TRBV12-3/TRBV12-4
length: 13
size: NA
J: TRBJ1-2

CDR3: CASSERTSGGRTDTQYF
DNA: TGTGCCAGCAGTGAAAGGACTAGCGGGGGGCGAACAGATACGCAGTATTTT
D: TRBD2
V: TRBV6-1
length: 17
size: NA
J: TRBJ2-3

CDR3: CASTPAGGNQPQHF
DNA: TGTGCCAGCACCCCAGCGGGGGGCAATCAGCCCCAGCATTTT
D: NA
V: TRBV6-6
length: 14
size: NA
J: TRBJ1-5

CDR3: CASSPVLAGGVEQYF
DNA: TGCGCCAGCAGCCCCGTACTAGCGGGGGGCGTCGAGCAGTACTTC
D: TRBD2
V: TRBV4-3
length: 15
size: NA
J: TRBJ2-7

CDR3: CASSLGSRDSYEQYF
DNA: TGTGCCAGCAGCTTAGGGTCCCGGGACTCCTACGAGCAGTACTTC
D: NA
V: TRBV7-9
length: 15
size: NA
J: TRBJ2-7

CDR3: CASSFSGAYNEQFF
DNA: TGTGCCAGCAGTTTTAGCGGAGCCTACAATGAGCAGTTCTTC
D: NA
V: TRBV7-9
length: 14
size: NA
J: TRBJ2-1

CDR3: CASSLGTLTGNTIYF
DNA: TGTGCCAGCAGCTTAGGAACGCTTACTGGAAACACCATATATTTT
D: NA
V: TRBV7-2
length: 15
size: NA
J: TRBJ1-3

CDR3: CAISDENTGELFF
DNA: TGTGCCATCAGTGATGAGAACACCGGGGAGCTGTTTTTT
D: NA
V: TRBV10-3
length: 13
size: NA
J: TRBJ2-2

CDR3: CASSLDDVIAKNIQYF
DNA: TGTGCCAGCAGCTTAGATGACGTGATAGCCAAAAACATTCAGTACTTC
D: NA
V: TRBV7-2
length: 16
size: NA
J: TRBJ2-4

CDR3: CASRQDLNLGAFF
DNA: TGTGCCAGCCGACAGGATTTGAACTTAGGGGCTTTCTTT
D: NA
V: TRBV6-5
length: 13
size: NA
J: TRBJ1-1

CDR3: CASSINSYRAGNTIYF
DNA: TGTGCCAGTAGTATCAACAGTTACCGGGCTGGAAACACCATATATTTT
D: NA
V: TRBV19
length: 16
size: NA
J: TRBJ1-3

CDR3: CASSLGQNTGELFF
DNA: TGTGCCAGCAGCCTAGGACAGAACACCGGGGAGCTGTTTTTT
D: NA
V: TRBV28
length: 14
size: NA
J: TRBJ2-2